These 31 T cell receptor beta chains originate from one sample sequenced in a study of T cell responses to AZD1222 COVID-19 vaccine. TCRdb's table, derived via immunoSEQ multiplex PCR, lists solely in-frame clones and lacks some. The repertoire consists of about 170,000 clones, with just over 90% occurring once and the leading ten covering about 2.8%. The sample here was peripheral blood, taken on day 0 of AZD1222 vaccination. The receptors come from an adult in good health.

The rearrangement links TRBV3-1 (or the pseudogene TRBV3-2) to TRBJ2-3; the match to TRBD1 covers 7 bases. Trimming removed 6 bases from V and 5 bases from J; junction bases left unmatched: 11. Germline-derived CDR1 and CDR2 are LGHDT and YNNKEL (reference sequence). The CDR3 has 15 amino acids. DNA for the CDR3: TGTGCCAGCAGTCAACCGGGACAGCAGTTAGATACGCAGTATTTT. It is translated as CASSQPGQQLDTQYF.

This clone was picked up one time. This rearrangement joins TRBV25-1 to TRBJ1-6; TRBD1 is a possible D gene (5 bases). V was clipped by 5 bases and J by 8 bases, with 16 bases between them. This CDR3 has 15 amino acids. Germline V gene data show CDR1 as MGHDK and CDR2 as SYGVNS. The CDR3 nucleotides are TGTGCCAGCAGTCTCAGGGCGGAGGGGTATTCACCCCTCCACTTT. Protein sequence: CASSLRAEGYSPLHF.

The V gene is TRBV5-6, the J gene TRBJ1-2; a possible D gene is TRBD1 (6 bases). Germline CDR1 reads SGHDT; CDR2 reads YYEEEE. Trimming shortened V by 4 bases and J by 8 bases, and 24 bases separated the two germline ends. The CDR3 runs to 16 residues. CDR3 in DNA: TGTGCCAGCAGCCCGACAGGACAACAAGCCCTAAGAGGCTACACCTTC. Protein product: CASSPTGQQALRGYTF.

The chain recombines TRBV18 with TRBJ1-2; no firm D call. The germline V gene has CDR1 KGHSH and CDR2 LQKENI. V was clipped by 2 bases and J by 4 bases, with 17 bases between them. The CDR3 loop spans 16 amino acids. The CDR3 protein is CASSPDAGRGSYGYTF. CDR3 in DNA: TGTGCCAGCTCACCAGACGCAGGCCGTGGGAGCTATGGCTACACCTTC.

The count of this clone is one. V and J are TRBV6-2 or TRBV6-3 and TRBJ1-1; D remains unclear. This CDR3 region has 15 residues. V was cut by 2 bases and J by 1 base, with 11 bases left in between. CDR1 is MNHEY, CDR2 SVGEGT, per germline. In DNA, the CDR3 is TGTGCCAGCAGTTACGCACGCGGGCGGAACACTGAAGCTTTCTTT. Its translation: CASSYARGRNTEAFF.

This clone was observed a single time. V and J are TRBV19 and TRBJ2-1, with a tentative D call TRBD1 (6 bases). The CDR3 sequence is 16 residues long. Per germline, CDR1 LNHDA and CDR2 SQIVND (reference sequence). The germline V and J ends were trimmed by 1 base and 0 bases, with 10 bases remaining between them. CDR3: CASSIVGTNSYNEQFF. In DNA, the CDR3 is TGTGCCAGTAGTATAGTCGGGACAAACTCCTACAATGAGCAGTTCTTC.

This rearrangement joins TRBV5-1 to TRBJ2-7; tentatively, D is TRBD2 (5 bases). The CDR3 spans 16 residues. V was trimmed by 0 bases and J by 3 bases, leaving 16 bases between them. In germline, CDR1 is SGHRS, CDR2 YFSETQ. The CDR3 DNA reads as TGCGCCAGCAGCTTGGCAGCGGCGGCTACCGGCTACGAGCAGTACTTC. It translates to CASSLAAAATGYEQYF.

CDR3 sequence: CASSAGTGDYGYTF. The CDR3 DNA follows: TGTGCCAGCAGCGCCGGGACAGGGGACTATGGCTACACCTTC. The chain couples TRBV7-2 to TRBJ1-2, with 10 bases identical to TRBD1. Unmatched junction bases numbered 3, after V lost 5 bases and J lost 3 bases. The length of the CDR3 is 14 residues. Germline V lookup: CDR1 SGHTA, CDR2 FQGNSA.

This chain links TRBV5-1 with TRBJ2-3, with D possibly being TRBD2 (6 bases). The germline V gene has CDR1 SGHRS and CDR2 YFSETQ. The CDR3 has 17 amino acids. With 4 bases removed from V and 4 bases from J, the gap between germline ends came to 22 bases. CDR3 DNA: TGCGCCAGCAGCCCGCTGGGGGGTCAGAGTTCTGCAGATACGCAGTATTTT. This gives the protein CASSPLGGQSSADTQYF.

V and J are TRBV6-5 and TRBJ1-2; the D is unclear. The CDR3 is 14 amino acids. Germline V CDR1 and CDR2: MNHEY, SVGAGI. Trimming removed 1 base at V and 1 base at J, with 7 bases between. CDR3 in DNA: TGTGCCAGCAGTTACTATCCGGATAACTATGGCTACACCTTC. Encoded protein: CASSYYPDNYGYTF.

The V gene is TRBV5-1, the J gene TRBJ1-4; TRBD1 agrees at 8 bases. V was pared by 4 bases and J by 4 bases, with 9 bases of the junction left unmatched. CDR1 SGHRS and CDR2 YFSETQ come from the germline V gene. The CDR3 contains 16 residues. As DNA, the CDR3 is TGCGCCAGCAGCAGCCGGACAGGGCGGGGTAATGAAAAACTGTTTTTT. Encoded protein: CASSSRTGRGNEKLFF.

This chain uses TRBV6-5 with TRBJ1-1; D unresolved. Deletions cut 6 bases from V and 4 bases from J, with 15 bases between. This CDR3 is built from 14 residues. Germline V gives CDR1 MNHEY, CDR2 SVGAGI. CDR3 loop: CASRNGIRGTEAFF. The CDR3 DNA reads TGTGCCAGCAGAAACGGGATACGGGGCACTGAAGCTTTCTTT.

J is TRBJ1-3 and V is TRBV7-7; D is ambiguous. CDR1 is SSHAT and CDR2 is FNYEAQ in the germline V gene (reference sequence). The CDR3 sequence is 13 residues long. V was cut by 5 bases and J by 2 bases, with 7 bases left in between. CDR3 coding DNA: TGTGCCAGCAGCCTCCAGACTGGAAACACCATATATTTT. Encoded protein: CASSLQTGNTIYF. Drawing the rest from reference TRBV7-7 and TRBJ1-3, the complete variable domain is GAGVSQSPRYKVTKRGQDVTLRCDPISSHATLYWYQQALGQGPEFLTYFNYEAQPDKSGLPSDRFSAERPEGSISTLTIQRTEQRDSAMYRCASSLQTGNTIYFGEGSWLTVV.

The V and J genes are TRBV21-1 and TRBJ2-6; TRBD2, the table's D call, was not compared with the DNA. TRBV21-1 is flagged as a pseudogene. This CDR3 has 15 residues. CDR3 DNA sequence: TGTGCCAGCACCTTGAACTTCTCTGGGGCCAACGTCCTGACTTTC. Protein: CASTLNFSGANVLTF.

The sample holds one count of this clone. This chain uses TRBV4-2 with TRBJ1-4; 7 bases are a match to TRBD1. V lost 3 bases and J lost 6; bases outside the gene matches: 7. The CDR3 has 15 residues. Germline assignment: CDR1 LGHNA and CDR2 YNFKEQ. The CDR3 bases are TGTGCCAGCAGCCACGGTACCGGGACAGATGAAAAACTGTTTTTT. Translation gives CASSHGTGTDEKLFF.

The V gene is TRBV6-5, the J gene TRBJ1-1; a possible D gene is TRBD1 (5 bases). The V and J ends lost 4 bases and 4 bases respectively, with 7 bases between them. The germline CDR1 and CDR2 sequences are MNHEY and SVGAGI. This CDR3 has 12 amino acids. CDR3 amino acids: CASSSTGTEAFF. Written as DNA, the CDR3 is TGTGCCAGCAGTTCCACAGGCACTGAAGCTTTCTTT.

This clone has a single count. The germline gene is not matched at one end of the junction; a read error may be the cause. This chain joins TRBV28 and TRBJ1-3; 7 nucleotides agree with TRBD1. The CDR3 sequence is 12 residues long. Germline V gene lookup returns CDR1 MDHEN and CDR2 SYDVKM. For the CDR3, the DNA is TGTGCCTGCAGGGGGGAAGGAAACACCATATATTTT. It encodes CACRGEGNTIYF.

The V gene is TRBV6-1, the J gene TRBJ1-1, with no clear D. Germline V CDR1 and CDR2: MNHNS, SASEGT. V was shortened by 3 bases and J by 10 bases, with 12 bases between the two germline ends. The CDR3 is 12 amino acids. The CDR3 DNA is TGTGCCAGCAGTGACAGCACCCAAATAGCTTTCTTT. Encoded protein: CASSDSTQIAFF.

The rearrangement joins TRBV27 to TRBJ1-2; no definite D call. The germline gives CDR1 MNHEY, CDR2 SMNVEV (reference sequence). This CDR3 contains 14 residues. V was trimmed by 5 bases and J by 0 bases, leaving 10 bases between them. CDR3 residues: CASSRGNTNYGYTF. In nucleotides, the CDR3 is TGTGCCAGCAGTCGAGGGAATACTAACTATGGCTACACCTTC.

The gene calls are TRBV7-2 and TRBJ1-2, with TRBD1 as a possible D gene (6 bases). From germline, CDR1 is SGHTA and CDR2 FQGNSA. The CDR3 sequence is 13 residues long. The V end lost 6 bases, the J end lost 8 bases, and 16 bases lay between the germline ends. Here the CDR3 DNA reads TGTGCCAGCAGTTTTGGACAGTCCGTGGGCTACACCTTC. Translated, it gives CASSFGQSVGYTF.

The chain is built from TRBV20-1 and TRBJ1-6; D is unclear. There are 9 residues in the CDR3. Looked up from germline, CDR1 is DFQATT and CDR2 is SNEGSKA (reference sequence). CDR3 DNA sequence: TGCAGCCCCAGCTCACCCCTCCACTTT. Its protein product is CSPSSPLHF.

The chain links TRBV5-4 to TRBJ2-6; the D is unclear. This CDR3 is built from 14 residues. Germline V gene lookup returns CDR1 SGHNT and CDR2 YYREEE (reference sequence). The V and J ends lost 4 bases and 4 bases respectively, with 9 bases between them. CDR3 sequence: CASSQTWGANVLTF. CDR3 DNA: TGTGCCAGCAGCCAGACTTGGGGGGCCAACGTCCTGACTTTC.

The chain employs TRBV7-9 and TRBJ1-2; 9 bases agree with TRBD1. Germline V lookup: CDR1 SEHNR, CDR2 FQNEAQ (reference sequence). The CDR3 runs to 15 residues. V trimming: 4 bases; J trimming: 4 bases; junction bases outside the gene matches: 7. CDR3 coding DNA: TGTGCCAGCAGCTCGGGACAGGGCGGGATCTATGGCTACACCTTC. Translated: CASSSGQGGIYGYTF.

This rearrangement joins TRBV6-5 to TRBJ1-1, with TRBD1 as a possible D gene (5 bases). Trimming removed 6 bases from V and 0 bases from J, with 14 bases in between. CDR3 size: 15 residues. CDR1 and CDR2 (germline): MNHEY, SVGAGI. This CDR3 reads CASSPPGGLNTEAFF. The CDR3 coding sequence is TGTGCCAGCAGCCCCCCGGGGGGGTTGAACACTGAAGCTTTCTTT.

The rearrangement joins TRBV6-5 to TRBJ2-1, with 8 bases that match TRBD2. Germline lookup yields CDR1 MNHEY and CDR2 SVGAGI. V lost 7 bases to trimming and J lost 4 bases; unmatched junction nucleotides: 9. There are 15 residues in the CDR3. CDR3 protein: CASTAGTRIYNEQFF. The DNA of the CDR3 is TGTGCCAGCACCGCCGGGACTAGAATTTACAATGAGCAGTTCTTC.

With regard to this clone: Other DNA sequences in the same sample also yield this CDR3. This rearrangement joins TRBV7-2 to TRBJ2-3, with TRBD2 matching 10 bases. CDR1 is SGHTA and CDR2 is FQGNSA in the germline V gene. The V gene end was trimmed by 5 bases and the J gene end by 0 bases; junction bases not matched to a gene: 2. The CDR3 length is 15 residues. CDR3 protein: CASSPTSGSTDTQYF. The CDR3 bases are TGTGCCAGCAGCCCGACTAGCGGGAGCACAGATACGCAGTATTTT.

CDR3 bases: TGTGCCAGCAGCCGACAGGGTGGGACTAGAGGAATCCCAGATACGCAGTATTTT. It translates to CASSRQGGTRGIPDTQYF. The V call is TRBV2, the J call TRBJ2-3; weak D call: TRBD2 (8 bases). V was trimmed by 6 bases and J by 4 bases, leaving 26 bases between them. The length of the CDR3 is 18 residues. Looked up from germline, CDR1 is SNHLY and CDR2 is FYNNEI.

The V call is TRBV19, the J call TRBJ2-2; TRBD2 matches 10 bases. The CDR3 totals 16 residues. The V gene end was trimmed by 6 bases and the J gene end by 5 bases; junction bases not matched to a gene: 9. The germline CDR1 and CDR2 sequences are LNHDA and SQIVND (reference sequence). CDR3 sequence: CASSPAGGRGTGELFF. The DNA of the CDR3 is TGTGCCAGTAGCCCAGCGGGAGGGCGAGGAACCGGGGAGCTGTTTTTT. The entire variable domain, with the rest obtained from reference TRBV19 and TRBJ2-2, is as follows: DGGITQSPKYLFRKEGQNVTLSCEQNLNHDAMYWYRQDPGQGLRLIYYSQIVNDFQKGDIAEGYSVSREKKESFPLTVTSAQKNPTAFYLCASSPAGGRGTGELFFGEGSRLTVL.

This clone was seen only once. This may arise from a read error, as a much more abundant clone is one base away. The chain has TRBV12-3 or TRBV12-4 and TRBJ1-1; no clear D. The CDR3 extends over 12 amino acids. V was cut by 5 bases and J by 0 bases, with 4 bases left in between. The CDR3 region is CASSNLNTEAFF. In DNA, the CDR3 is TGTGCCAGCAGTAACCTGAACACTGAAGCTTTCTTT.

The CDR3 DNA reads as TGTGCCAGCAGTTCCCCCGACAGGGGGACCTCCTATAATTCACCCCTCCACTTT. Translated, it gives CASSSPDRGTSYNSPLHF. J is TRBJ1-6 and V is TRBV28; 9 nucleotides match TRBD1. J was trimmed by 0 bases and V by 4 bases; bases with no gene match: 7. Germline V gene sequence: CDR1 MDHEN, CDR2 SYDVKM. CDR3 length: 18 amino acids.

This chain links TRBV25-1 with TRBJ2-3, with D perhaps being TRBD1 or TRBD2 (7 bases each). CDR1 is MGHDK, CDR2 SYGVNS, per germline. V gave up 6 bases and J gave up 6 bases, with 22 bases separating them. The CDR3 consists of 16 residues. CDR3 loop: CASRGGGLAERDTQYF. CDR3 coding DNA: TGTGCCAGCAGAGGGGGCGGTCTAGCGGAGCGGGATACGCAGTATTTT. The complete variable domain, with remaining parts taken from reference TRBV25-1 and TRBJ2-3, reads EADIYQTPRYLVIGTGKKITLECSQTMGHDKMYWYQQDPGMELHLIHYSYGVNSTEKGDLSSESTVSRIRTEHFPLTLESARPSHTSQYLCASRGGGLAERDTQYFGPGTRLTVL.